This T cell receptor beta chain was captured in a study of OX40 agonist ivuxolimab in advanced cancers. V was clipped by 8 bases and J by 0 bases, with 14 bases between them. The CDR3 consists of 15 residues. The germline V gene encodes CDR1 MDHEN and CDR2 SYDVKM. Here immunoSEQ multiplex PCR was the method, and the copy in TCRdb shows in-frame clones only, minus some. Of approximately 86,000 clones in the sample, roughly 93% were seen once. A word on this clone: The target antigen is unknown.

Study results and limitations: The authors did not determine the antigen specificity of the expanded peripheral T cells.

Sequences were derived from CD4+ or CD8+ T cells sorted from blood, sampled in a trial of the OX40 agonist ivuxolimab. This TCR came from an adult with an advanced solid tumor such as melanoma, head and neck, liver or kidney cancer. This sequence joins TRBV28 and TRBJ1-5, with D unresolved. CDR3 protein: CASYPRVNSNQPQHF. The CDR3 DNA reads as TGTGCCAGCTATCCACGTGTCAATAGCAATCAGCCCCAGCATTTT.